This is a list of T cell receptor beta chains from one sample in a study of shared clonotypes between healthy human individuals. The table came from immunoSEQ multiplex PCR; TCRdb's copy has only in-frame clones and leaves some out. The sample lists about 2 million clones, approximately 94% occurring once. Sequenced input: naive CD8+ T cells sorted from blood. The receptors come from a man between 18 and 29 years old in good health. Each CDR3 is given with its conserved first and last residue. Fields, in order: D gene, V gene, J gene, clone size, CDR3 length, CDR3 DNA, CDR3 protein. A D gene is named only where the DNA matches it firmly. The listing skips clone size in some rows; elsewhere it reads once, few, many or a size class.

D gene: TRBD1
V gene: TRBV27
J gene: TRBJ1-5
clone size: NA
CDR3 length: 14
CDR3 DNA: TGTGCCAGCAGTGTACAGGGGGGCAATCAGCCCCAGCATTTT
CDR3 protein: CASSVQGGNQPQHF

D gene: NA
V gene: TRBV28
J gene: TRBJ2-7
clone size: NA
CDR3 length: 14
CDR3 DNA: TGTGCCAGTCAATTGGTAAAGAGCTCCTACGAGCAGTACTTC
CDR3 protein: CASQLVKSSYEQYF

D gene: NA
V gene: TRBV20-1
J gene: TRBJ2-5
clone size: NA
CDR3 length: 11
CDR3 DNA: TGCAGTGCTAGAGATGGGGGTGCCCAGTACTTC
CDR3 protein: CSARDGGAQYF

D gene: NA
V gene: TRBV7-9
J gene: TRBJ1-4
clone size: few
CDR3 length: 15
CDR3 DNA: TGTGCCAGCAGCTTAGAGGGGGGAACTAATGAAAAACTGTTTTTT
CDR3 protein: CASSLEGGTNEKLFF

D gene: NA
V gene: TRBV14
J gene: TRBJ2-6
clone size: NA
CDR3 length: 15
CDR3 DNA: TGTGCCAGCAGCTCAGGCGACTCTGGGGCCAACGTCCTGACTTTC
CDR3 protein: CASSSGDSGANVLTF

D gene: NA
V gene: TRBV11-2
J gene: TRBJ2-2
clone size: NA
CDR3 length: 18
CDR3 DNA: TGTGCCAGCAGCTTATTTTACGGGCCCCAAGGAGGTGGAGGGGAGCTGTTTTTT
CDR3 protein: CASSLFYGPQGGGGELFF

D gene: NA
V gene: TRBV28
J gene: TRBJ2-3
clone size: NA
CDR3 length: 14
CDR3 DNA: TGTGCCAGCAGTGCCCCCGGTAGCACAGATACGCAGTATTTT
CDR3 protein: CASSAPGSTDTQYF

D gene: TRBD1
V gene: TRBV19
J gene: TRBJ1-3
clone size: NA
CDR3 length: 16
CDR3 DNA: TGTGCCAGTAGTATCGACAGGGAAGGGTTTGGAAACACCATATATTTT
CDR3 protein: CASSIDREGFGNTIYF

D gene: NA
V gene: TRBV6-5
J gene: TRBJ2-1
clone size: NA
CDR3 length: 13
CDR3 DNA: TGTGCCAGCAGTTTAGGTGCCTACAATGAGCAGTTCTTC
CDR3 protein: CASSLGAYNEQFF

D gene: NA
V gene: TRBV5-6
J gene: TRBJ1-1
clone size: NA
CDR3 length: 12
CDR3 DNA: TGTGCCAGCAGCTTGGTTTCGGGCGAAGCTTTCTTT
CDR3 protein: CASSLVSGEAFF